This T cell receptor beta chain was captured in a study of blood T cells in healthy people across ages. General observations from the study: Diversity of TCR beta per million T cells declined in a roughly linear way with age. Greater diversity and more naive CD4+ cells were seen in long-lived donors than in aged donors. Strong correlation was found linking TCR beta diversity to naive T cell percentage.

Donors were systemically healthy Caucasian individuals from Russia aged roughly 6 to 100 years. Note on this clonotype: Its antigen is currently unknown.

A second PCR, run for roughly 6 to 11 cycles, used a sample-barcoded 5' primer plus a J-beta primer mix. TCRdb re-called the 5' RACE reads with MiXCR, one entry per CDR3 protein. The sample contains some 1.4 million distinct CDR3 sequences, approximately 38% of which appear only once. The CDR3 contains 14 residues. Germline V gives CDR1 LNHDA, CDR2 SQIVND (reference sequence). This chain uses TRBV19 with TRBJ2-5; a possible D gene is TRBD1 (6 bases). The J call could be wrong; TRBJ2-7 is a better fit for the DNA end. This receptor was taken from a woman aged 18-30 years in good health. Sequenced: blood. CDR3 coding DNA: TGTGCCAGTAGTCCCGGGGCCAGGGGCTACGAGCAGTACTTC. Its protein is CASSPGARGYEQYF.